A selection of T cell receptor beta chains follows, all from one sample in a study of shared T cell receptors in the human thymus. Data came from immunoSEQ multiplex PCR; TCRdb stores just in-frame clones and leaves some out. The table includes 500,000 to 550,000 clones, roughly 74% detected once. These data were also reused for a study on human thymus T cells.

The source material was thymocytes. Receptors were obtained from a boy under two years old with a congenital heart defect. The CDR3 runs from the conserved cysteine through the conserved F or W. D genes are given only for firm matches. Expanded clones are given a class, and other clones once, few, many or no size at all.

d_call	clone_size	v_call	j_call	cdr3_nt	cdr3_aa
TRBD2	.	TRBV19	TRBJ2-3	TGTGCCAGTAGTTTCCCCCCGACTAGCGGGAGATTCACAGATACGCAGTATTTT	CASSFPPTSGRFTDTQYF
TRBD2	.	TRBV5-1	TRBJ2-5	TGCGCCAGCAGCTTCCCGACTAGCGGGAGGGCTGAGGAGACCCAGTACTTC	CASSFPTSGRAEETQYF
.	.	TRBV4-3	TRBJ2-7	TGCGCCAGCAGCCAAGAGGTTTCTCGGGAGCAGTACTTC	CASSQEVSREQYF
TRBD1	few	TRBV15	TRBJ2-7	TGTGCCACCAGCAGAGGGGACAGGGGGTACGAGCAGTACTTC	CATSRGDRGYEQYF
.	.	TRBV5-4	TRBJ2-1	TGTGCCAGCAGCCCCCTCGGGTCCTACAATGAGCAGTTCTTC	CASSPLGSYNEQFF
TRBD2	.	TRBV9	TRBJ2-1	TGTGCCAGCAGCGTAGTACCTAGCGGTCCACCCCATGAGCAGTTCTTC	CASSVVPSGPPHEQFF
TRBD2	.	TRBV10-3	TRBJ2-7	TGTGCCATCAGTGAGCGGGCCAGACTAGCGGACAAGGACGAGCAGTACTTC	CAISERARLADKDEQYF
.	.	TRBV2	TRBJ1-2	TGTGCCAGCAGTGGGTGGGTCAGGCTGTATGGCTACACCTTC	CASSGWVRLYGYTF
.	.	TRBV11-3	TRBJ2-7	TGTGCCAGCGGCCACAGGGTCGGCACTAGCGAGCAGTACTTC	CASGHRVGTSEQYF
.	.	TRBV27	TRBJ1-2	TGTGCCAGCAGTTCTCGGACACCCCTTTCCACCTATGGCTACACCTTC	CASSSRTPLSTYGYTF
TRBD1	.	TRBV4-3	TRBJ2-3	TGCGCCAGCAGCCTGGGACAGGGTGTCACAGATACGCAGTATTTT	CASSLGQGVTDTQYF
.	.	TRBV15	TRBJ2-5	TGTGCCACCAGCAGAGGGGAGTGGGAGACCCAGTACTTC	CATSRGEWETQYF
TRBD2	once	TRBV4-3	TRBJ2-1	TGCGCCAGCAGCCCGACCCCACAGCGGGAGTGCTATGAGCAGTTCTTC	CASSPTPQRECYEQFF
.	few	TRBV27	TRBJ2-2	TGTGCCAGCAGTTTATCCCTACAGGGACCGAACACCGGGGAGCTGTTTTTT	CASSLSLQGPNTGELFF
.	.	TRBV10-3	TRBJ2-3	TGTGCCATCAGTGAGTCGGACAGAACAGATACGCAGTATTTT	CAISESDRTDTQYF
TRBD2	.	TRBV10-1	TRBJ2-5	TGCGCCAGCAGTGAGCGGGAGGGAAAACAAGAGACCCAGTACTTC	CASSEREGKQETQYF
.	.	TRBV7-9	TRBJ2-3	TGTGTGATATACCCAAGCACGCAGTATTTT	CVIYPSTQYF
TRBD1	.	TRBV10-3	TRBJ2-1	TGTGCCAGCCAAGGGGACAGGGAAACCTACAATGAGCAGTTCTTC	CASQGDRETYNEQFF
.	.	TRBV5-5	TRBJ2-7	TGTGCCAGCAGCTTGGGTTGGACACCTTCCTACGAGCAGTACTTC	CASSLGWTPSYEQYF
.	few	TRBV14	TRBJ1-1	TGTGCCAGCAGCCAAAGGGCCCGGAGGACTGAAGCTTTCTTT	CASSQRARRTEAFF
TRBD1	.	TRBV28	TRBJ1-5	TGTGCCAGCACCTTATGGCAGGGGGATAGCAATCAGCCCCAGCATTTT	CASTLWQGDSNQPQHF
TRBD2	.	TRBV12-5	TRBJ2-7	TGTGCTAGTGGCTCCACTAGCGCGAGCTCCTACGAGCAGTACTTC	CASGSTSASSYEQYF